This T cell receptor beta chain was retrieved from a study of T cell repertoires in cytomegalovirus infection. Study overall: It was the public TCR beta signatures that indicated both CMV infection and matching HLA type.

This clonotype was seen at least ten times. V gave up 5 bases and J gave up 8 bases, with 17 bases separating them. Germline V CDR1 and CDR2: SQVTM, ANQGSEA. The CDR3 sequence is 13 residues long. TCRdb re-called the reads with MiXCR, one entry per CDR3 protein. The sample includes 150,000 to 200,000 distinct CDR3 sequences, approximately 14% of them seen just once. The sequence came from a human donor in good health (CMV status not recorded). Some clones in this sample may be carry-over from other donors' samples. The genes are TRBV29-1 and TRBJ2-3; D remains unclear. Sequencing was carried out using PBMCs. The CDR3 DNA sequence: TGCAGCGTTCCCATGAATATCCCGGGTACGCAGTATTTT. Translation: CSVPMNIPGTQYF.